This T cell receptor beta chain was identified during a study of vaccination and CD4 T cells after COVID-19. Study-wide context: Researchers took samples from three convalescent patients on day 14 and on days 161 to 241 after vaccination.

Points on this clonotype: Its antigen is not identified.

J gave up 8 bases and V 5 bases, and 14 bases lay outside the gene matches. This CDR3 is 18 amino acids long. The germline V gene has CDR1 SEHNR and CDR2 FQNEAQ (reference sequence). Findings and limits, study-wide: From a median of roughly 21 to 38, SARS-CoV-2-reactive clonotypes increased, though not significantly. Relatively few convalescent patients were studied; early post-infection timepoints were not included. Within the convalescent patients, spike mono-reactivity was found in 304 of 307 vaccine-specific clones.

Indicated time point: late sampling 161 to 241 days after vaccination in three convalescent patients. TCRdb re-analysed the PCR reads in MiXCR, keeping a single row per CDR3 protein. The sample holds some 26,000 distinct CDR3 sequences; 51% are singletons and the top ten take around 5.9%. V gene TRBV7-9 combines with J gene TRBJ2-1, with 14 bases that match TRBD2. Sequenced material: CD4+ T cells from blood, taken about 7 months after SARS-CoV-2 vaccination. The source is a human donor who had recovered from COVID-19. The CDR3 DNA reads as TGTGCCAGCAGCAACGACCGGACTAGCGGGAGGATAACCGATGAGCAGTTCTTC. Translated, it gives CASSNDRTSGRITDEQFF.